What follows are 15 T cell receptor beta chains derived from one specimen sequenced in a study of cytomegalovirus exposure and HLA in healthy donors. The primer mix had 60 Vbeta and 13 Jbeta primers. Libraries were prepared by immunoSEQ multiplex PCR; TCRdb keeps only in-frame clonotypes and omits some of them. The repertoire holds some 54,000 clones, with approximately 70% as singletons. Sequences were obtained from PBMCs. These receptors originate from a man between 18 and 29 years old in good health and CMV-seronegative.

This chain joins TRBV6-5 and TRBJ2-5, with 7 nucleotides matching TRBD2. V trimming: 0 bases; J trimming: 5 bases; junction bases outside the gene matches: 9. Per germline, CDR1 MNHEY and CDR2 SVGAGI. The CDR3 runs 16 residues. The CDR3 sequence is CASSYSAGVSGETQYF. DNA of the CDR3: TGTGCCAGCAGTTACTCCGCGGGAGTTTCAGGCGAGACCCAGTACTTC.

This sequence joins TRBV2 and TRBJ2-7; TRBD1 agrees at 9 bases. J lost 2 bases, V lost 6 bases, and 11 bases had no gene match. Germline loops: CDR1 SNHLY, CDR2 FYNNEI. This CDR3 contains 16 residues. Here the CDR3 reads CASRKGPGQGTYEQYF. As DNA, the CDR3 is TGTGCCAGCAGGAAGGGGCCGGGACAGGGAACCTACGAGCAGTACTTC.

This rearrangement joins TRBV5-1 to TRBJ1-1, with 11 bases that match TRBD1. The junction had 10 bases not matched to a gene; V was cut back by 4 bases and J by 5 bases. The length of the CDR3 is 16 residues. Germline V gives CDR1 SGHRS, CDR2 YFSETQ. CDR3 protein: CASSLGQGALRTEAFF. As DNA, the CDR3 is TGCGCCAGCAGCCTCGGACAGGGGGCGCTGAGAACTGAAGCTTTCTTT.

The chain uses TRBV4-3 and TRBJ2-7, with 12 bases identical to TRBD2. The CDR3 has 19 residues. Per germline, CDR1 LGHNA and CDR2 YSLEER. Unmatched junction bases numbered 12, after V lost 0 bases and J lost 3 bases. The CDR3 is CASSQEGPGLAGRHYEQYF. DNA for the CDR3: TGCGCCAGCAGCCAAGAGGGGCCGGGACTAGCGGGCAGACACTACGAGCAGTACTTC.

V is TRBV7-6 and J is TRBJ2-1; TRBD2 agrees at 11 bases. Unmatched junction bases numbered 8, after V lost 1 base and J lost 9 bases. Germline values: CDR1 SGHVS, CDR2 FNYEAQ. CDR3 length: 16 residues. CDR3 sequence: CASSLGQTSGSSEQFF. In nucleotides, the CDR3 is TGTGCCAGCAGCTTAGGTCAAACTAGCGGGAGTTCTGAGCAGTTCTTC.

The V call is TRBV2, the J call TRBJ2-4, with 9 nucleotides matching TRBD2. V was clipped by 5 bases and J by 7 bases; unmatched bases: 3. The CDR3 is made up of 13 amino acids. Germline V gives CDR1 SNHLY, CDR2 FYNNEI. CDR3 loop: CASSQGLANIQYF. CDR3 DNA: TGTGCCAGCAGTCAGGGACTAGCCAACATTCAGTACTTC.

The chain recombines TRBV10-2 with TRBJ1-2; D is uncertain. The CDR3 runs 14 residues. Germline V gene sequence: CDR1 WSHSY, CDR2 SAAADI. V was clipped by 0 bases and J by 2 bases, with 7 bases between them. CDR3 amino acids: CASSESTENYGYTF. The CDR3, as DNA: TGCGCCAGCAGTGAGTCTACTGAGAACTATGGCTACACCTTC.

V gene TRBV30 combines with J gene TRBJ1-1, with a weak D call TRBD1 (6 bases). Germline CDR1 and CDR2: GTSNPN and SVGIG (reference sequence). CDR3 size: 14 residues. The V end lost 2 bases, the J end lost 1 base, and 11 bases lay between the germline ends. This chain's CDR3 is CAWSTGLGNTEAFF. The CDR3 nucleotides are TGTGCCTGGAGTACAGGGTTAGGGAACACTGAAGCTTTCTTT.

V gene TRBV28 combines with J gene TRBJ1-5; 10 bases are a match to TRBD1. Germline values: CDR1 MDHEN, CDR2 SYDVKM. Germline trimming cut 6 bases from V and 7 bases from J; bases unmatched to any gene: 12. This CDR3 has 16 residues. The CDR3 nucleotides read TGTGCCAGCAGATTTAGGGGACAGGGGAACGGGCAGCCCCAGCATTTT. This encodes CASRFRGQGNGQPQHF.

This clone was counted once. CDR3 protein: CASSEWQITYNEQFF. In nucleotides, the CDR3 is TGTGCCAGCAGTGAATGGCAGATCACCTACAATGAGCAGTTCTTC. The chain carries TRBV25-1 and TRBJ2-1; D gene ambiguous. Germline V CDR1 and CDR2: MGHDK, SYGVNS. The CDR3 is made up of 15 amino acids. V was clipped by 1 base and J by 2 bases, with 9 bases between them.

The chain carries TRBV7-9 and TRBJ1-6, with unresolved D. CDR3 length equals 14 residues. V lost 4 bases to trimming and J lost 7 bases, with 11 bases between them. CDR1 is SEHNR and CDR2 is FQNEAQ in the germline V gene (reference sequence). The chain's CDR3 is CASSWQAQNSPLHF. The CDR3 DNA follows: TGTGCCAGCAGCTGGCAGGCCCAAAATTCACCCCTCCACTTT.

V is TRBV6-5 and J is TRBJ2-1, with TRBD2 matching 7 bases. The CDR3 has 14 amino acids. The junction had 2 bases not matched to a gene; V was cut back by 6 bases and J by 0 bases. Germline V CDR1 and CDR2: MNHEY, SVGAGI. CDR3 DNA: TGTGCCAGCAGGCCTAGCGGCTCCTACAATGAGCAGTTCTTC. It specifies CASRPSGSYNEQFF.

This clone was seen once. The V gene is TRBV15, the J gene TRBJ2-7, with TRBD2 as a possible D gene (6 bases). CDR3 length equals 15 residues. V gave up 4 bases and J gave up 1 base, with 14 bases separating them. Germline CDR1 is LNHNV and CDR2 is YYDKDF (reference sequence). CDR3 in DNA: TGTGCCACCAGCACTCCGTTTAGCGGATCCTACGAGCAGTACTTC. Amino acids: CATSTPFSGSYEQYF.

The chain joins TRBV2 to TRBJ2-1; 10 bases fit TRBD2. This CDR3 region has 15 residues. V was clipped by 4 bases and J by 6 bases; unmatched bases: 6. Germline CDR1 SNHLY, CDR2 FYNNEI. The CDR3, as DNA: TGTGCCAGCAGTGGGGGACTAGCGAGCTTCAATGAGCAGTTCTTC. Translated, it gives CASSGGLASFNEQFF.

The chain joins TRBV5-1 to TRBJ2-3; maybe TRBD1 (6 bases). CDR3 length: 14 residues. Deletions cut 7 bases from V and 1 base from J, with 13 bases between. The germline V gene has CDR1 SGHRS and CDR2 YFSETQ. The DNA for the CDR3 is TGCGCCAGCGAAGGGGGTAGGGGCACAGATACGCAGTATTTT. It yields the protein CASEGGRGTDTQYF.